This T cell receptor beta chain was sequenced during a study of spatial heterogeneity in lung cancer. For the study at large: Bulk RNA-seq from matched material yielded a T cell module score that correlated strongly with TCR transcript counts in tumor regions. For the average unique TCR and UMI combination, more than eight occurrences appeared in raw reads. Study outcomes and limitations: Alpha and beta chain coverage of tumor T cells was estimated at about 7.3% and 13%, respectively. One measure, the expanded intratumoral alpha and beta TCR count, tracked tumor mutation counts.

Specified time point: sample taken at primary tumor resection. Every molecule of TCR cDNA had its own unique molecular identifier. TCRdb re-called the 5' RACE reads with MiXCR, one entry per CDR3 protein. The data contain 4,500 to 5,500 distinct CDR3 sequences, around 13% of them singletons. In its sample, this clonotype ranks as medium-sized. What it binds is not known. CDR1 MNHNS and CDR2 SASEGT come from the germline V gene. Deletions cut 3 bases from V and 0 bases from J, with 12 bases between. The CDR3 runs 16 residues. V is TRBV6-1 and J is TRBJ1-5; a weak D match, TRBD1 (6 bases). This sequence originates from a female donor with early-stage non-small cell lung cancer. The material was lung tumor tissue, obtained at surgery. Here the CDR3 DNA reads TGTGCCAGCAGTGATACAGGGATTTATAGCAATCAGCCCCAGCATTTT. It codes for CASSDTGIYSNQPQHF.